The 25 T cell receptor beta chains in this list originate from one sample, sequenced in a study of blood T cell repertoires in COVID-19. The assay was immunoSEQ multiplex PCR, and TCRdb's table has in-frame clones only and misses some. The sample has 85,000 to 110,000 clones; approximately 90% are singletons. The sample consisted of peripheral blood. The receptors were gathered from a woman aged 80 or older in a cohort sampled during active COVID-19.

This chain links TRBV30 with TRBJ1-6; D may be TRBD1 (5 bases). V was pared by 0 bases and J by 7 bases, with 13 bases between. CDR1 and CDR2 (germline): GTSNPN, SVGIG (reference sequence). The CDR3 has 15 residues. The CDR3 DNA sequence: TGTGCCTGGAGTGTACGGGGGGTTACCAATTCACCCCTCCACTTT. Translated, it gives CAWSVRGVTNSPLHF.

This clone appeared once. V is TRBV18 and J is TRBJ2-7; 8 nucleotides agree with TRBD1. The V segment lost 6 bases and the J segment 2 bases; nucleotides outside the gene matches: 6. CDR1 and CDR2 (germline): KGHSH, LQKENI. This CDR3 is 14 amino acids long. CDR3 region: CASSLTGVAYEQYF. Here the CDR3 DNA reads TGTGCCAGCTCTTTGACAGGGGTTGCCTACGAGCAGTACTTC.

The CDR3 protein is CASTAGGTGELFF. CDR3 bases: TGCGCCAGCACCGCGGGGGGCACCGGGGAGCTGTTTTTT. The chain uses TRBV10-1 and TRBJ2-2; TRBD2 matches at 8 bases. Germline V gene lookup returns CDR1 WNHNN and CDR2 SYGVQD (reference sequence). This CDR3 is built from 13 residues. After removal of 7 bases from V and 4 bases from J, the junction contained 2 bases not matched to a gene.

This rearrangement joins TRBV18 to TRBJ2-5; no reliable D call. Trimming took off 2 bases at V and 5 bases at J, with 12 bases between the two ends. The length of the CDR3 is 14 residues. Germline V lookup: CDR1 KGHSH, CDR2 LQKENI. CDR3 coding DNA: TGTGCCAGCTCACCAACTCGCGCGGAGGAGACCCAGTACTTC. It specifies CASSPTRAEETQYF.

This chain uses TRBV19 with TRBJ1-4; TRBD1 aligns across 8 bases. The germline CDR1 and CDR2 sequences are LNHDA and SQIVND (reference sequence). This CDR3 spans 13 amino acids. V shed 9 bases, J shed 8 bases, and the junction held 8 bases outside the gene matches. The CDR3 loop is CASKRTGNEKLFF. The CDR3 DNA reads as TGTGCCAGCAAACGGACAGGGAACGAAAAACTGTTTTTT.

This clone has just one count. The genes are TRBV15 and TRBJ2-7; D is undetermined. Germline assignment: CDR1 LNHNV and CDR2 YYDKDF (reference sequence). Trimming took 0 bases from V and 6 from J, leaving 9 bases between them. The CDR3 sequence is 13 residues long. The CDR3 sequence is CATSRDPGSEQYF. The CDR3, as DNA: TGTGCCACCAGCAGAGATCCGGGTTCCGAGCAGTACTTC. Looking up the rest from reference TRBV15 and TRBJ2-7 gives the full variable domain: DAMVIQNPRYQVTQFGKPVTLSCSQTLNHNVMYWYQQKSSQAPKLLFHYYDKDFNNEADTPDNFQSRRPNTSFCFLDIRSPGLGDTAMYLCATSRDPGSEQYFGPGTRLTVT.

The table lists this clone with a count of one. The rearrangement joins TRBV30 to TRBJ1-4; D possibly corresponds to TRBD1 (6 bases). The germline gives CDR1 GTSNPN, CDR2 SVGIG (reference sequence). The CDR3 covers 15 residues. Deletions cut 5 bases from V and 0 bases from J, with 13 bases between. Here the CDR3 reads CAWGTTPATNEKLFF. Here the CDR3 DNA reads TGTGCCTGGGGGACAACACCAGCAACTAATGAAAAACTGTTTTTT.

This clone has only one observation. The chain recombines TRBV5-1 with TRBJ2-1, with D perhaps matching TRBD1 (6 bases). Germline CDR1 and CDR2: SGHRS and YFSETQ. This CDR3 comprises 14 residues. V gave up 4 bases and J gave up 7 bases, with 15 bases separating them. In DNA, the CDR3 is TGCGCCAGCAGCCTAACGACAGGACTGAATGAGCAGTTCTTC. Translation gives CASSLTTGLNEQFF. The whole variable domain, filled in from reference TRBV5-1 and TRBJ2-1, reads KAGVTQTPRYLIKTRGQQVTLSCSPISGHRSVSWYQQTPGQGLQFLFEYFSETQRNKGNFPGRFSGRQFSNSRSEMNVSTLELGDSALYLCASSLTTGLNEQFFGPGTRLTVL.

This sequence joins TRBV5-1 and TRBJ2-7, with D maybe TRBD2 (5 bases). This CDR3 is built from 13 residues. Trimming took off 4 bases at V and 5 bases at J, with 13 bases between the two ends. The germline V gene encodes CDR1 SGHRS and CDR2 YFSETQ. The CDR3 coding sequence is TGCGCCAGCAGCGCACTAGTACTCAACGAGCAGTACTTC. Translated, it gives CASSALVLNEQYF.

This rearrangement joins TRBV11-2 to TRBJ2-7, with unresolved D. CDR1 is SGHAT and CDR2 is FQNNGV in the germline V gene. The germline V and J ends were trimmed by 0 bases and 7 bases, with 10 bases remaining between them. This CDR3 contains 13 residues. The DNA of the CDR3 is TGTGCCAGCAGCTTAGAACTCCCGAAAGAGCAGTACTTC. Its translation is CASSLELPKEQYF.

This clone was counted a single time. This sequence joins TRBV19 and TRBJ1-1; D not resolved. Germline lookup yields CDR1 LNHDA and CDR2 SQIVND (reference sequence). The CDR3 consists of 15 residues. Between the trimmed V and J ends, which lost 7 bases and 0 bases, there was a span of 15 bases. CDR3 residues: CASTSSTFMNTEAFF. CDR3 DNA: TGTGCCAGTACCTCCTCCACTTTTATGAACACTGAAGCTTTCTTT.

The V call is TRBV27, the J call TRBJ1-4; 7 nucleotides agree with TRBD1. CDR1 and CDR2 from the germline V gene are MNHEY and SMNVEV (reference sequence). V lost 6 bases and J lost 4; bases outside the gene matches: 8. The CDR3 runs to 15 residues. CDR3 bases: TGTGCCAGCAGATCCAACAGGGGCTTTAATGAAAAACTGTTTTTT. This sequence encodes CASRSNRGFNEKLFF.

This clone was counted once. This rearrangement joins TRBV19 to TRBJ2-7, with D possibly being TRBD1 (6 bases). The ends were cut back, 6 bases at V and 2 bases at J, with 17 bases in the middle. Germline assignment: CDR1 LNHDA and CDR2 SQIVND (reference sequence). The CDR3 contains 15 residues. CDR3: CASSLTGSVPYEQYF. The CDR3 DNA is TGTGCCAGTAGCCTCACAGGGTCGGTTCCCTACGAGCAGTACTTC.

The chain combines TRBV6-1 with TRBJ1-1, with a possible D match to TRBD1 (6 bases). From germline, CDR1 is MNHNS and CDR2 SASEGT. The CDR3 is 14 amino acids. V lost 3 bases to trimming and J lost 4 bases, with 12 bases between them. The CDR3 sequence: CASSERRGLTEAFF. CDR3 DNA sequence: TGTGCCAGCAGTGAGAGGCGGGGGCTCACTGAAGCTTTCTTT.

Points on this clone: The sample contains more than one DNA sequence encoding this CDR3. The gene calls are TRBV5-1 and TRBJ2-7, with unresolved D. The CDR3 is 15 residues long. CDR1 and CDR2 from the germline V gene are SGHRS and YFSETQ. The ends were cut back, 0 bases at V and 0 bases at J, with 10 bases in the middle. CDR3 nucleotides: TGCGCCAGCAGCTTGGTGGCAGGAAGCTCCTACGAGCAGTACTTC. This codes for CASSLVAGSSYEQYF.

In this sample, this clone turned up once. J is TRBJ2-2 and V is TRBV6-5; perhaps TRBD1 as D (5 bases). The V gene's germline CDR1 is MNHEY and CDR2 SVGAGI. The length of the CDR3 is 14 residues. Trimming pared 2 bases from V and 2 bases from J, leaving 6 bases between. The CDR3 bases are TGTGCCAGCAGTTACCAGGGCAACACCGGGGAGCTGTTTTTT. Its translation: CASSYQGNTGELFF.

This chain links TRBV7-3 with TRBJ2-5, with 8 bases lining up with TRBD1. V lost 5 bases and J lost 5; bases outside the gene matches: 7. Germline V gene sequence: CDR1 SGHTA, CDR2 FQGTGA. The length of the CDR3 is 14 residues. For the CDR3, the DNA is TGTGCCAGCAGCCCAAGCACAGGGGGGGAGACCCAGTACTTC. It specifies CASSPSTGGETQYF.

The rearrangement joins TRBV5-4 to TRBJ2-2, with D possibly TRBD1 on 5 matching bases. CDR1 and CDR2 from the germline V gene are SGHNT and YYREEE (reference sequence). Trimming removed 6 bases from V and 7 bases from J, with 16 bases in between. CDR3 size: 14 residues. Here the CDR3 DNA reads TGTGCCAGCACCCTGGGTGGCCAGGGCGGGGAGCTGTTTTTT. Protein sequence: CASTLGGQGGELFF.

The gene calls are TRBV6-5 and TRBJ2-5; TRBD2 matches 7 bases. From germline, CDR1 is MNHEY and CDR2 SVGAGI. With V trimmed by 0 bases and J by 2 bases, 6 bases remained unmatched. The CDR3 is 16 residues long. CDR3 nucleotides: TGTGCCAGCAGTTACTCAGGAGCGGGATCTCAAGAGACCCAGTACTTC. Protein product: CASSYSGAGSQETQYF.

The chain joins TRBV18 to TRBJ1-2, with TRBD1 as a possible D gene (5 bases). Germline CDR1 and CDR2: KGHSH and LQKENI. The CDR3 covers 13 residues. V lost 3 bases and J 4 bases, leaving 9 bases between the germline ends. CDR3 amino acids: CASSPAGRYGYTF. In nucleotides, the CDR3 is TGTGCCAGCTCACCGGCAGGGCGCTATGGCTACACCTTC.

The rearrangement uses TRBV20-1 and TRBJ1-4, with no clear D. CDR3 length: 13 amino acids. The germline V gene encodes CDR1 DFQATT and CDR2 SNEGSKA (reference sequence). V shed 3 bases and J shed 0 bases, with 5 bases lying between them. The CDR3 DNA sequence: TGCAGTGCTAGTATAGCAACTAATGAAAAACTGTTTTTT. Amino acid sequence: CSASIATNEKLFF.

With respect to this clone: In the same sample, other DNA sequences code for this CDR3. The chain employs TRBV12-3 or TRBV12-4 and TRBJ1-2, with D possibly being TRBD1 (6 bases). The germline V and J ends were trimmed by 3 bases and 4 bases, with 9 bases remaining between them. CDR3 length: 13 amino acids. CDR3 coding DNA: TGTGCCAGCAGTTTGCGAGGGGGCTATGGCTACACCTTC. Encoded protein: CASSLRGGYGYTF.

The chain uses TRBV7-9 and TRBJ1-1; 7 nucleotides agree with TRBD1. V shed 5 bases and J 2 bases; nucleotides not matched to a gene: 14. This CDR3 comprises 17 residues. Germline V gives CDR1 SEHNR, CDR2 FQNEAQ (reference sequence). Here the CDR3 reads CASSPRQGGGGNTEAFF. The CDR3 bases are TGTGCCAGCAGCCCACGACAGGGCGGAGGGGGAAACACTGAAGCTTTCTTT.

The V and J genes are TRBV6-5 and TRBJ2-2; TRBD1 might be the D (7 bases). Trimming stripped 3 bases from V and 6 bases from J, with 11 bases between. This CDR3 has 14 residues. Germline lookup yields CDR1 MNHEY and CDR2 SVGAGI. CDR3 sequence: CASSYQGGAGELFF. CDR3 nucleotides: TGTGCCAGCAGTTATCAGGGGGGCGCCGGGGAGCTGTTTTTT.

J is TRBJ2-5 and V is TRBV5-1, with TRBD2 matching over 7 bases. Germline V gives CDR1 SGHRS, CDR2 YFSETQ. V shed 4 bases, J shed 1 base, and the junction held 7 bases outside the gene matches. This CDR3 contains 15 residues. The CDR3 region has the DNA TGCGCCAGCAGCCCGGGGTCTAGCGGCCAAGAGACCCAGTACTTC. Amino acid sequence: CASSPGSSGQETQYF. The variable domain in full, completed from reference TRBV5-1 and TRBJ2-5, reads KAGVTQTPRYLIKTRGQQVTLSCSPISGHRSVSWYQQTPGQGLQFLFEYFSETQRNKGNFPGRFSGRQFSNSRSEMNVSTLELGDSALYLCASSPGSSGQETQYFGPGTRLLVL.